Shown below are 25 T cell receptor beta chains from a single sample sequenced in a study of graft-versus-host responses after intestinal transplantation. Which antigens these TCRs recognize remains unknown. Method: immunoSEQ multiplex PCR; TCRdb's copy keeps in-frame clones and lacks some. Among tens of thousands of clones, around 89% were seen once, and the ten largest hold around 2.3%. This specimen consisted of unstimulated CD8+ T cells sorted from spleen or lymph node cells, obtained before intestinal transplant. All receptors come from a human donor who received an intestinal transplant.

The chain uses TRBV7-9 and TRBJ1-1, with D perhaps matching TRBD1 (6 bases). V was trimmed by 1 base and J by 10 bases, leaving 13 bases between them. The germline V gene encodes CDR1 SEHNR and CDR2 FQNEAQ (reference sequence). CDR3 size: 13 residues. CDR3 loop: CASSLVGGGGAFF. The CDR3 bases are TGTGCCAGCAGCTTAGTGGGGGGAGGGGGAGCTTTCTTT.

The J gene is TRBJ1-5, the V gene TRBV30, with 9 positions matching TRBD1. This CDR3 contains 13 residues. The junction had 3 bases not matched to a gene; V was cut back by 3 bases and J by 6 bases. From germline, CDR1 is GTSNPN and CDR2 SVGIG (reference sequence). CDR3 sequence (DNA): TGTGCCTGGAGCGGGACAGGGAGTCAGCCCCAGCATTTT. This codes for CAWSGTGSQPQHF.

This clone was seen a handful of times. V and J are TRBV28 and TRBJ2-3; TRBD2 agrees at 10 bases. There are 14 residues in the CDR3. Trimming cost V 5 bases and J 4 bases; bases outside gene matches: 3. Germline V gene lookup returns CDR1 MDHEN and CDR2 SYDVKM. The CDR3 protein is CASSPSGSADTQYF. DNA of the CDR3: TGTGCCAGCAGTCCTAGCGGGAGCGCAGATACGCAGTATTTT. Looking up the rest from reference TRBV28 and TRBJ2-3 gives the full variable domain: DVKVTQSSRYLVKRTGEKVFLECVQDMDHENMFWYRQDPGLGLRLIYFSYDVKMKEKGDIPEGYSVSREKKERFSLILESASTNQTSMYLCASSPSGSADTQYFGPGTRLTVL.

V usage is TRBV6-1 and J usage is TRBJ2-1, with D possibly TRBD1 on 5 matching bases. Trimming left V 7 bases short and J 15 bases short, with 22 bases between. The germline V gene has CDR1 MNHNS and CDR2 SASEGT. This CDR3 has 13 residues. The CDR3 bases are TGTGCCAGCACCCCATTTTGGGGCTCGTTAAGGTTCTTC. Its protein is CASTPFWGSLRFF.

This chain connects TRBV19 to TRBJ2-5; D uncertain. Germline-derived CDR1 and CDR2 are LNHDA and SQIVND (reference sequence). Trimming removed 3 bases at V and 5 bases at J, with 10 bases between. CDR3 size: 13 residues. The CDR3 spells CASSIVSEETQYF. The CDR3 region has the DNA TGTGCCAGTAGTATCGTAAGCGAGGAGACCCAGTACTTC. Based on the CDR3 plus reference TRBV19 and TRBJ2-5, the full variable domain is DGGITQSPKYLFRKEGQNVTLSCEQNLNHDAMYWYRQDPGQGLRLIYYSQIVNDFQKGDIAEGYSVSREKKESFPLTVTSAQKNPTAFYLCASSIVSEETQYFGPGTRLLVL.

CDR3 bases: TGTGCCAGCTCCGCCGGGAGTAACTCCAGGAACGAGCAGTACTTC. Encoded protein: CASSAGSNSRNEQYF. The chain has TRBV18 and TRBJ2-7; D might be TRBD2 (6 bases). This CDR3 region has 15 residues. Germline V CDR1 and CDR2: KGHSH, LQKENI. Trimming shortened V by 6 bases and J by 5 bases, and 20 bases separated the two germline ends. Together with reference TRBV18 and TRBJ2-7, the CDR3 gives the full variable domain: NAGVMQNPRHLVRRRGQEARLRCSPMKGHSHVYWYRQLPEEGLKFMVYLQKENIIDESGMPKERFSAEFPKEGPSILRIQQVVRGDSAAYFCASSAGSNSRNEQYFGPGTRLTVT.

The chain employs TRBV27 and TRBJ1-1, with 8 bases that match TRBD1. The trim removed 6 bases at V and 5 bases at J, leaving 5 bases unmatched. The CDR3 is 13 amino acids. Germline values: CDR1 MNHEY, CDR2 SMNVEV (reference sequence). The CDR3 coding sequence is TGTGCCAGCAGCCTGACAGGGGTAACTGAAGCTTTCTTT. Translated: CASSLTGVTEAFF.

The J gene is TRBJ2-7, the V gene TRBV7-6; D might be TRBD1 (5 bases). Trimming took off 4 bases at V and 5 bases at J, with 12 bases between the two ends. The CDR3 has 13 amino acids. Germline V gene data show CDR1 as SGHVS and CDR2 as FNYEAQ. The CDR3 reads CASSSDSLDEQYF. CDR3 DNA: TGTGCCAGCAGCTCAGACAGTCTTGACGAGCAGTACTTC.

The chain carries TRBV10-2 and TRBJ2-3, with 15 bases fitting TRBD2. Losses at the gene ends were 2 bases for V and 0 bases for J; bases not matched to a gene: 6. CDR1 and CDR2 from the germline V gene are WSHSY and SAAADI. The CDR3 spans 19 residues. The CDR3 DNA reads TGCGCCAGCAGTGAGAAGGGACTAGCGGGGGGAGGTAGCACAGATACGCAGTATTTT. This sequence encodes CASSEKGLAGGGSTDTQYF.

The CDR3 protein is CASSDERRREKDSGELFF. The CDR3 coding sequence is TGTGCCAGCAGTGACGAAAGACGGCGGGAGAAGGATTCCGGGGAGCTGTTTTTT. This chain links TRBV6-1 with TRBJ2-2; the match to TRBD2 covers 7 bases. There are 18 residues in the CDR3. Germline CDR1 MNHNS, CDR2 SASEGT. The J segment lost 6 bases and the V segment lost 3 bases, leaving 16 bases of the junction unmatched.

This clone came up once. This chain links TRBV7-8 with TRBJ2-7; TRBD1 is a possible D gene (5 bases). V gave up 3 bases and J gave up 6 bases, with 6 bases separating them. Germline-derived CDR1 and CDR2 are SGHVS and FQNEAQ. The CDR3 loop spans 11 amino acids. Here the CDR3 reads CASSFGAEQYF. Here the CDR3 DNA reads TGTGCCAGCAGCTTTGGGGCCGAGCAGTACTTC. The whole variable domain, filled in from reference TRBV7-8 and TRBJ2-7, reads GAGVSQSPRYKVAKRGQDVALRCDPISGHVSLFWYQQALGQGPEFLTYFQNEAQLDKSGLPSDRFFAERPEGSVSTLKIQRTQQEDSAVYLCASSFGAEQYFGPGTRLTVT.

This sequence joins TRBV27 and TRBJ2-5; 14 bases agree with TRBD2. With V trimmed by 8 bases and J by 4 bases, 3 bases remained unmatched. CDR3 length: 14 amino acids. Germline V gene sequence: CDR1 MNHEY, CDR2 SMNVEV (reference sequence). CDR3 region: CASRLAGGLETQYF. CDR3 DNA sequence: TGTGCCAGCCGACTAGCGGGGGGGCTAGAGACCCAGTACTTC.

J is TRBJ2-7 and V is TRBV21-1; TRBD1, the table's D call, lacks a check against the DNA. TRBV21-1 is an annotated pseudogene. This CDR3 is 13 amino acids long. The CDR3 DNA reads as TGTGCCAGCCGGCGACAGCTGCCCCGCGAGCAGTACTTC. Translated: CASRRQLPREQYF.

The chain recombines TRBV7-8 with TRBJ1-6; the match to TRBD1 covers 9 bases. CDR3 length: 16 amino acids. Germline loops: CDR1 SGHVS, CDR2 FQNEAQ. The V gene end was trimmed by 5 bases and the J gene end by 4 bases; junction bases not matched to a gene: 6. The CDR3 DNA sequence: TGTGCCAGCAGCGTATACAGGGGGCCATATAATTCACCCCTCCACTTT. Encoded protein: CASSVYRGPYNSPLHF.

About this clone: At one boundary the junction diverges from the germline segment, which might be a read error. This chain links TRBV7-7 with TRBJ2-2; D not certain. CDR3 size: 14 residues. The germline CDR1 and CDR2 sequences are SSHAT and FNYEAQ (reference sequence). CDR3 in amino acids: CASSPGSNTGELFF. CDR3 coding DNA: TGTGCTAGCAGCCCAGGCAGCAACACCGGGGAGCTGTTTTTT.

The rearrangement joins TRBV5-1 to TRBJ2-7, with TRBD1 identical over 9 bases. CDR1 SGHRS and CDR2 YFSETQ come from the germline V gene. There are 15 residues in the CDR3. The V segment lost 3 bases and the J segment 5 bases; nucleotides outside the gene matches: 9. The CDR3 DNA sequence: TGCGCCAGCAGCTACCCGGGACAGGGTCGAGACGAGCAGTACTTC. It yields the protein CASSYPGQGRDEQYF.

The chain joins TRBV5-1 to TRBJ2-3; 16 positions agree with TRBD2. The CDR3 runs 14 residues. The junction had 7 bases not matched to a gene; V was cut back by 3 bases and J by 15 bases. Germline V gene sequence: CDR1 SGHRS, CDR2 YFSETQ. The CDR3 loop is CASSSSGTSGGGYF. The CDR3 DNA reads as TGCGCCAGCAGCTCGTCCGGGACTAGCGGGGGGGGCTATTTT.

The CDR3 spells CASSLHIAGGNEQYF. The CDR3 nucleotides read TGTGCCAGCAGCCTCCATATAGCGGGAGGGAACGAGCAGTACTTC. The V gene is TRBV7-8, the J gene TRBJ2-7; the match to TRBD2 covers 11 bases. J lost 5 bases, V lost 5 bases, and 8 bases had no gene match. CDR1 is SGHVS, CDR2 FQNEAQ, per germline. The CDR3 length is 15 residues.

This chain joins TRBV5-1 and TRBJ2-1, with 10 bases matching TRBD2. V lost 6 bases, J lost 6 bases, and 6 bases stayed unmatched. CDR1 is SGHRS and CDR2 is YFSETQ in the germline V gene. The CDR3 extends over 14 amino acids. The CDR3 is CASKLASGGNEQFF. CDR3 coding DNA: TGCGCCAGCAAGTTGGCTAGCGGGGGCAATGAGCAGTTCTTC.

This chain joins TRBV6-1 and TRBJ2-1, with 12 bases matching TRBD2. The V and J ends lost 4 bases and 7 bases, in that order; junction bases with no gene match: 2. The germline V gene encodes CDR1 MNHNS and CDR2 SASEGT. The CDR3 totals 14 residues. In DNA, the CDR3 is TGTGCCAGCAGTGGACTAGCGGGGGCTAATGAGCAGTTCTTC. The encoded protein is CASSGLAGANEQFF.

The rearrangement uses TRBV7-8 and TRBJ2-2, with 7 bases identical to TRBD1. This CDR3 spans 16 amino acids. Germline trimming cut 6 bases from V and 1 base from J; bases unmatched to any gene: 8. Germline CDR1 reads SGHVS; CDR2 reads FQNEAQ. CDR3 sequence (DNA): TGTGCCAGCAGACCCAGACAGGGCCAGAACACCGGGGAGCTGTTTTTT. This translates into CASRPRQGQNTGELFF.

This clone was recorded a few times. The rearrangement uses TRBV7-9 and TRBJ1-6, with D unresolved. The germline CDR1 and CDR2 sequences are SEHNR and FQNEAQ (reference sequence). This CDR3 is built from 12 residues. Trimming removed 1 base from V and 9 bases from J, with 4 bases in between. Here the CDR3 reads CASSLGSSPLHF. For the CDR3, the DNA is TGTGCCAGCAGCTTAGGGAGTTCACCCCTCCACTTT.

The chain is built from TRBV27 and TRBJ1-1, with D hard to call. Trimming pared 4 bases from V and 3 bases from J, leaving 9 bases between. The germline CDR1 and CDR2 sequences are MNHEY and SMNVEV (reference sequence). CDR3 size: 13 residues. CDR3 bases: TGTGCCAGCAGTTCCGGAGAGGACACTGAAGCTTTCTTT. Amino acids: CASSSGEDTEAFF.

This clone was seen a single time. Other nucleotide sequences in the sample specify the same CDR3. The rearrangement links TRBV2 to TRBJ2-1; 10 bases are shared with TRBD2. The CDR3 length is 16 residues. Germline V CDR1 and CDR2: SNHLY, FYNNEI. J gave up 4 bases and V 3 bases, and 6 bases lay outside the gene matches. Here the CDR3 DNA reads TGTGCCAGCAGTGACTCTAGCGGGAGAAGATACAATGAGCAGTTCTTC. This gives the protein CASSDSSGRRYNEQFF.

The J gene is TRBJ2-7, the V gene TRBV5-6; 8 bases are a match to TRBD1. Per germline, CDR1 SGHDT and CDR2 YYEEEE. The CDR3 covers 15 residues. Trimming at V came to 0 bases and at J to 2 bases, leaving 4 bases not matched to a gene. This CDR3 reads CASSLAQGAPYEQYF. The CDR3 coding sequence is TGTGCCAGCAGCTTGGCTCAGGGGGCCCCCTACGAGCAGTACTTC.